This is a list of T cell receptor beta chains from one sample in a study of cytomegalovirus exposure and HLA in healthy donors. Sequenced by immunoSEQ multiplex PCR; TCRdb stores in-frame clones only, minus some. This sample has more than 65,000 clones; roughly four fifths occur once, and the top ten carry under 7.5%. The sequenced material came from PBMCs. The source is a woman aged 50 to 65 in good health and CMV-seropositive. CDR3s leave out the opening cysteine and the closing phenylalanine or tryptophan. Size values are once, few and many counts, or a class for expanded clones, and some rows have none.

v_gene,abundance,CDR3aa
TRBV5-1,.,ASSGGLYSEQY
TRBV14,.,ASSYRGNNEQF
TRBV4-1,.,ASSLNEGTGFYEQY
TRBV5-6,.,ASSLGDSRGEKLF
TRBV7-6,once,ASWDRGKKETQY
TRBV5-6,.,ASSFGSGSSYEQY
TRBV5-1,few,ASSFLGGAPETQY
TRBV7-8,.,ASSPAWTGSHQPQH
TRBV28,few,ASISRLYNEQF
TRBV27,.,ASSQGAANEKLF
TRBV10-3,.,AISEPGTGAF
TRBV7-6,.,ASSLMASGGFTDTQY
TRBV27,.,ASSPRGARNTEAF
TRBV6-6,.,ASSYSTSGSEQY
TRBV7-2,.,ASSPPSGSYNEQF
TRBV27,.,ASSWGRGQAYTEAF
TRBV19,.,ASSKPYRGSSYEQY
TRBV11-2,.,ASSPGGFDTQY
TRBV10-3,.,AISEIQPLGEQY
TRBV6-1,many,ASTRLETDTQY
TRBV25-1,.,ASSGTGGGSEAF
TRBV30,.,AWSVVGLNTGELF
TRBV9,few,ASSGRQGGANTEAF
TRBV27,.,ASSSGSNQPQH
TRBV28,.,ASSPGVSYEQY
TRBV10-3,.,AITRGTGANVLT
TRBV28,few,ASSLSGGRYEQY
TRBV27,.,ASSLSGTDRVGEAF
TRBV5-6,.,ASSRTGADTEAF
TRBV29-1,.,SVEDLDSGYEQY
TRBV19,.,ASSINEGLVAEQY
TRBV5-4,.,ASSWFNRPVYGYT